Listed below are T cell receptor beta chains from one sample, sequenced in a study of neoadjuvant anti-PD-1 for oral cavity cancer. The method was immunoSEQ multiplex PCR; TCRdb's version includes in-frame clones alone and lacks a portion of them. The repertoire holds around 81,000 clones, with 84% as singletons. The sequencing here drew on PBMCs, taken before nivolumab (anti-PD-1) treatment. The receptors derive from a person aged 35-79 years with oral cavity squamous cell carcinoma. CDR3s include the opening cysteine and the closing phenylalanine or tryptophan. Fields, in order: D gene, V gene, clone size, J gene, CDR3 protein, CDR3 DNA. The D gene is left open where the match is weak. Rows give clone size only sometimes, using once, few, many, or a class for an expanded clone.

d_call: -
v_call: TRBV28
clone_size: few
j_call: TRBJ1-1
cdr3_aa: CASSGPGHMNTEAFF
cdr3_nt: TGTGCCAGCAGTGGCCCGGGACACATGAACACTGAAGCTTTCTTT

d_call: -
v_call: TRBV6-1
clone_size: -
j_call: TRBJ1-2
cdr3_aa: CASSDTGAPPYGYTF
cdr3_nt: TGTGCCAGCAGTGATACGGGCGCCCCCCCTTATGGCTACACCTTC

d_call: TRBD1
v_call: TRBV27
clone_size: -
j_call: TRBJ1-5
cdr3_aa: CASRGGQGGYSNQPQHF
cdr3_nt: TGTGCCAGCAGGGGTGGACAGGGAGGATATAGCAATCAGCCCCAGCATTTT

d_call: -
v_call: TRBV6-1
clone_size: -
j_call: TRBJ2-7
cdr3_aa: CASSEVGRRYEQYF
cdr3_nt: TGTGCCAGCAGTGAAGTGGGGCGCCGATACGAGCAGTACTTC

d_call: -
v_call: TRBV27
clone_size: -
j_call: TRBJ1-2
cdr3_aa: CASSLRGGGYGYTF
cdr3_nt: TGTGCCAGCAGTTTGAGAGGGGGAGGGTATGGCTACACCTTC

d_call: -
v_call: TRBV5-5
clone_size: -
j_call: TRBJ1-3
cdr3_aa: CASSQIRDRNTIYF
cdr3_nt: TGTGCCAGCAGCCAAATCCGGGACAGAAACACCATATATTTT

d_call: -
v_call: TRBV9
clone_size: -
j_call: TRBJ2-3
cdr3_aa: CASSVGAGPTDTQYF
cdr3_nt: TGTGCCAGCAGCGTAGGGGCAGGGCCCACAGATACGCAGTATTTT

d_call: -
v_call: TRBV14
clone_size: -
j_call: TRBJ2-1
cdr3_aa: CASSLGLTNYNEQFF
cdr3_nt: TGTGCCAGCAGTCTGGGACTCACGAACTACAATGAGCAGTTCTTC

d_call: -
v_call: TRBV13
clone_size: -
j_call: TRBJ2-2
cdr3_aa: CASSFPRGTGELFF
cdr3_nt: TGTGCCAGCAGCTTTCCCAGAGGCACCGGGGAGCTGTTTTTT

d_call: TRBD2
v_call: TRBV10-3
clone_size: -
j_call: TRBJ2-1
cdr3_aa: CAISAGLSYNEQFF
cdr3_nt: TGTGCGATCTCAGCGGGGTTATCCTACAATGAGCAGTTCTTC

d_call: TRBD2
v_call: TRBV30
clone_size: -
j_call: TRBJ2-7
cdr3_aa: CAWATGGREQYF
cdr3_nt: TGTGCCTGGGCGACGGGGGGGCGCGAGCAGTACTTC

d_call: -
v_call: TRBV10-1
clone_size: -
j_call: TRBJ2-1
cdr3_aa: CASSEGKSSYNEQFF
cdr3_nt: TGCGCCAGCAGTGAGGGTAAAAGCTCCTACAATGAGCAGTTCTTC

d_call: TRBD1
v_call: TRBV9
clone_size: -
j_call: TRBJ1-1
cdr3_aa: CASSPNYRGNTEAFF
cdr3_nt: TGTGCCAGCAGCCCTAACTACAGGGGGAACACTGAAGCTTTCTTT

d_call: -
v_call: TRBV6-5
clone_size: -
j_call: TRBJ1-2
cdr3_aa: CASSYGGDYGYTF
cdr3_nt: TGTGCCAGCAGTTACGGGGGAGACTATGGCTACACCTTC